The 27 T cell receptor beta chains in this list originate from one sample, sequenced in a study of cytomegalovirus exposure and HLA in healthy donors. Method: immunoSEQ multiplex PCR; TCRdb's copy keeps in-frame clones and lacks some. The sample contains around 200,000 clones, around 81% of which appear only once. Sequencing was done on a sample of PBMCs. The receptors were gathered from a woman aged 18-30 years in good health and CMV-seropositive.

This chain connects TRBV2 to TRBJ2-5; 7 bases align to TRBD2. The germline V gene has CDR1 SNHLY and CDR2 FYNNEI. Losses at the gene ends were 4 bases for V and 4 bases for J; bases not matched to a gene: 9. The CDR3 covers 15 residues. CDR3: CASSVGEGWGETQYF. The CDR3 DNA follows: TGTGCCAGCAGTGTCGGGGAGGGGTGGGGAGAGACCCAGTACTTC.

The chain carries TRBV27 and TRBJ1-1, with a weak D call TRBD1 (5 bases). The germline V gene encodes CDR1 MNHEY and CDR2 SMNVEV (reference sequence). V was pared by 3 bases and J by 4 bases, with 6 bases between. The CDR3 sequence is 12 residues long. The CDR3 sequence: CASSFRGTEAFF. As DNA, the CDR3 is TGTGCCAGCAGTTTTAGGGGCACTGAAGCTTTCTTT.

The chain links TRBV19 to TRBJ1-2, with no clear D. Trimming removed 10 bases from V and 8 bases from J, with 11 bases in between. Germline CDR1 reads LNHDA; CDR2 reads SQIVND (reference sequence). This CDR3 has 10 residues. CDR3 sequence (DNA): TGTGCCACTTGGGCAGGCGGCTACACCTTC. The encoded protein is CATWAGGYTF.

J is TRBJ1-2 and V is TRBV6-5; D is uncertain. Germline V gene lookup returns CDR1 MNHEY and CDR2 SVGAGI. The CDR3 is 13 amino acids. V lost 4 bases and J lost 3, with 9 bases in between. CDR3 sequence reads: CASSSEEHYGYTF. In DNA, the CDR3 is TGTGCCAGCAGTTCGGAGGAACACTATGGCTACACCTTC.

The chain employs TRBV7-3 and TRBJ2-1, with 7 bases that match TRBD2. Germline lookup yields CDR1 SGHTA and CDR2 FQGTGA. This CDR3 region has 14 residues. The junction had 6 bases not matched to a gene; V was cut back by 4 bases and J by 6 bases. Here the CDR3 DNA reads TGTGCCAGCAGCTCTCCGGGACTACTCAATGAGCAGTTCTTC. It translates to CASSSPGLLNEQFF.

The gene calls are TRBV4-3 and TRBJ2-1, with a possible D match to TRBD2 (7 bases). V was pared by 0 bases and J by 0 bases, with 12 bases between. Germline loops: CDR1 LGHNA, CDR2 YSLEER. CDR3 length equals 17 residues. The CDR3 region has the DNA TGCGCCAGCAGCCAAGATTTAGGGGGGGCCTCCTACAATGAGCAGTTCTTC. Translated, it gives CASSQDLGGASYNEQFF.

This clone has just a few counts. J is TRBJ1-4 and V is TRBV2; D is possibly TRBD1 (5 bases). This CDR3 is built from 13 residues. Between the trimmed V and J ends, which lost 5 bases and 8 bases, there was a span of 12 bases. Per germline, CDR1 SNHLY and CDR2 FYNNEI. In DNA form, the CDR3 reads TGTGCCAGCAGTTATGACAGTACAGAAAAACTGTTTTTT. It is translated as CASSYDSTEKLFF.

This chain connects TRBV9 to TRBJ1-1; tentative D call: TRBD1 (5 bases). The V gene lost 0 bases and the J gene lost 5 bases, with 5 bases spanning the gap. The germline gives CDR1 SGDLS, CDR2 YYNGEE. CDR3 length equals 12 residues. The CDR3 DNA is TGTGCCAGCAGCGTAGAGGGGACTGAAGCTTTCTTT. Translating it yields CASSVEGTEAFF. The complete variable domain, with remaining parts taken from reference TRBV9 and TRBJ1-1, reads DSGVTQTPKHLITATGQRVTLRCSPRSGDLSVYWYQQSLDQGLQFLIQYYNGEERAKGNILERFSAQQFPDLHSELNLSSLELGDSALYFCASSVEGTEAFFGQGTRLTVV.

This clone appeared a few times. The rearrangement uses TRBV7-9 and TRBJ1-1; maybe TRBD1 (5 bases). CDR1 is SEHNR and CDR2 is FQNEAQ in the germline V gene (reference sequence). V was clipped by 3 bases and J by 0 bases, with 11 bases between them. The CDR3 covers 15 residues. DNA of the CDR3: TGTGCCAGCAGCTTCAGGGTGTTGGTGAACACTGAAGCTTTCTTT. It translates to CASSFRVLVNTEAFF.

V usage is TRBV4-2 and J usage is TRBJ2-3; TRBD2 agrees at 12 bases. Germline-derived CDR1 and CDR2 are LGHNA and YNFKEQ. This CDR3 has 17 residues. V trimming: 2 bases; J trimming: 4 bases; junction bases outside the gene matches: 7. The CDR3 loop is CASSQRTSGGLADTQYF. For the CDR3, the DNA is TGTGCCAGCAGCCAACGTACTAGCGGGGGGCTGGCAGATACGCAGTATTTT.

The chain has TRBV6-1 and TRBJ1-1, with a possible D match to TRBD1 (5 bases). CDR3 size: 13 residues. V was shortened by 6 bases and J by 11 bases, with 19 bases between the two germline ends. CDR1 MNHNS and CDR2 SASEGT come from the germline V gene. The CDR3 spells CASRGAQATAAFF. For the CDR3, the DNA is TGTGCCAGCAGAGGAGCACAGGCTACTGCCGCTTTCTTT.

V gene TRBV7-2 combines with J gene TRBJ2-3; 11 positions match TRBD2. This CDR3 comprises 17 residues. The germline V gene encodes CDR1 SGHTA and CDR2 FQGNSA. V shed 0 bases, J shed 4 bases, and the junction held 6 bases outside the gene matches. The CDR3 coding sequence is TGTGCCAGCAGCTTAGCTAGCGGGGGGGCCCGGGCAGATACGCAGTATTTT. This translates into CASSLASGGARADTQYF. Full variable domain (remainder filled in from reference TRBV7-2 and TRBJ2-3): GAGVSQSPSNKVTEKGKDVELRCDPISGHTALYWYRQSLGQGLEFLIYFQGNSAPDKSGLPSDRFSAERTGGSVSTLTIQRTQQEDSAVYLCASSLASGGARADTQYFGPGTRLTVL.

V and J are TRBV2 and TRBJ1-1, with TRBD1 matching over 7 bases. The germline V gene encodes CDR1 SNHLY and CDR2 FYNNEI. The CDR3 sequence is 16 residues long. J gave up 4 bases and V 2 bases, and 10 bases lay outside the gene matches. The CDR3 nucleotides are TGTGCCAGCAGTGAAACCCGACAGGGCTCAGGCACTGAAGCTTTCTTT. Amino acid sequence: CASSETRQGSGTEAFF.

This clone was observed a few times. CDR3 in amino acids: CASRSDSNYGYTF. The CDR3 DNA reads as TGTGCCAGCAGATCCGACTCAAACTATGGCTACACCTTC. The chain joins TRBV2 to TRBJ1-2; D not certain. Trimming removed 6 bases at V and 2 bases at J, with 10 bases between. The V gene's germline CDR1 is SNHLY and CDR2 FYNNEI. The CDR3 consists of 13 residues.

The CDR3: CASSGGGSEQYF. The CDR3 DNA sequence: TGTGCCAGCAGTGGCGGGGGATCCGAGCAGTACTTC. The V call is TRBV5-4, the J call TRBJ2-7; 7 bases match TRBD2. CDR1 and CDR2 (germline): SGHNT, YYREEE (reference sequence). The V segment lost 5 bases and the J segment 6 bases; nucleotides outside the gene matches: 5. The CDR3 consists of 12 residues.

The chain recombines TRBV5-6 with TRBJ1-3; the D is unclear. V was clipped by 0 bases and J by 0 bases, with 4 bases between them. Germline assignment: CDR1 SGHDT and CDR2 YYEEEE. CDR3 length equals 14 residues. The CDR3 nucleotides read TGTGCCAGCAGCTTGGCGGTCTCTGGAAACACCATATATTTT. This encodes CASSLAVSGNTIYF.

The gene calls are TRBV5-1 and TRBJ2-7; the match to TRBD2 covers 12 bases. Trimming took 3 bases from V and 2 from J; bases not matched to a gene: 0. Per the germline V gene, CDR1 is SGHRS and CDR2 is YFSETQ. CDR3 length: 14 residues. The CDR3 nucleotides read TGCGCCAGCAGCTCTAGCGGGGGGGCCTACGAGCAGTACTTC. Protein product: CASSSSGGAYEQYF.

The sample holds one count of this clone. CDR3 residues: CASSPTSGGNYEQFF. The CDR3 region has the DNA TGTGCCAGCAGCCCTACTAGCGGGGGGAATTATGAGCAGTTCTTC. The genes are TRBV11-2 and TRBJ2-1; 12 bases align to TRBD2. The CDR3 loop spans 15 amino acids. Per germline, CDR1 SGHAT and CDR2 FQNNGV. The trim removed 5 bases at V and 8 bases at J, leaving 7 bases unmatched.

This CDR3 is CASSQKSAGSYEQYF. The CDR3 DNA reads TGCGCCAGCAGCCAAAAATCAGCGGGAAGCTACGAGCAGTACTTC. The V call is TRBV4-3, the J call TRBJ2-7; TRBD2 aligns across 7 bases. The J segment lost 3 bases and the V segment lost 2 bases, leaving 7 bases of the junction unmatched. The CDR3 totals 15 residues. Germline V gene sequence: CDR1 LGHNA, CDR2 YSLEER.

The genes are TRBV11-2 and TRBJ2-7; 9 nucleotides agree with TRBD1. Germline V gene data show CDR1 as SGHAT and CDR2 as FQNNGV. The CDR3 spans 15 residues. Losses at the gene ends were 5 bases for V and 0 bases for J; bases not matched to a gene: 5. In DNA, the CDR3 is TGTGCCAGCAGCAACCGGGACAGGGCCTCCTACGAGCAGTACTTC. Translated: CASSNRDRASYEQYF.

The rearrangement links TRBV2 to TRBJ2-2; 7 bases align to TRBD1. The germline V gene has CDR1 SNHLY and CDR2 FYNNEI. The CDR3 runs 14 residues. V dropped 8 bases and J dropped 2; count of bases not matched to a gene: 5. Written as DNA, the CDR3 is TGTGCCAGCGGAGGACAGGATAACACCGGGGAGCTGTTTTTT. It specifies CASGGQDNTGELFF. Complete variable domain (other parts from reference TRBV2 and TRBJ2-2): EPEVTQTPSHQVTQMGQEVILRCVPISNHLYFYWYRQILGQKVEFLVSFYNNEISEKSEIFDDQFSVERPDGSNFTLKIRSTKLEDSAMYFCASGGQDNTGELFFGEGSRLTVL.

The chain recombines TRBV15 with TRBJ2-5; 8 bases map to TRBD2. Unmatched junction bases numbered 5, after V lost 6 bases and J lost 5 bases. The CDR3 is 13 amino acids. In germline, CDR1 is LNHNV, CDR2 YYDKDF (reference sequence). The CDR3 loop reads CATRGLVLETQYF. For the CDR3, the DNA is TGTGCCACCAGGGGACTAGTTCTTGAGACCCAGTACTTC.

The chain recombines TRBV18 with TRBJ1-2, with D perhaps matching TRBD1 (5 bases). The V gene's germline CDR1 is KGHSH and CDR2 LQKENI. This CDR3 has 15 amino acids. V was pared by 2 bases and J by 6 bases, with 16 bases between. Here the CDR3 DNA reads TGTGCCAGCTCACCAACGACGACAGATTTCGATGGCTACACCTTC. It specifies CASSPTTTDFDGYTF.

V usage is TRBV4-1 and J usage is TRBJ2-2, with 8 bases matching TRBD1. The V segment lost 8 bases and the J segment 5 bases; nucleotides outside the gene matches: 7. The CDR3 covers 14 residues. Germline CDR1 and CDR2: MGHRA and YSYEKL. The CDR3 sequence is CASGRQGPTGELFF. CDR3 bases: TGCGCCAGCGGGCGACAGGGGCCGACCGGGGAGCTGTTTTTT.

V gene TRBV13 combines with J gene TRBJ1-2, with unresolved D. Germline loops: CDR1 PRHDT, CDR2 FYEKMQ (reference sequence). The length of the CDR3 is 12 residues. With 4 bases removed from V and 10 bases from J, the gap between germline ends came to 13 bases. CDR3 sequence reads: CASSSYDEDYTF. CDR3 nucleotide sequence: TGTGCCAGCAGCTCATACGACGAGGACTACACCTTC.

CDR3 sequence: CASSWASGGTYEQYF. CDR3 in DNA: TGTGCCAGCAGCTGGGCTAGCGGGGGCACCTACGAGCAGTACTTC. The gene calls are TRBV5-4 and TRBJ2-7; TRBD2 aligns across 10 bases. This CDR3 region has 15 residues. V was clipped by 3 bases and J by 2 bases; unmatched bases: 5. From germline, CDR1 is SGHNT and CDR2 YYREEE (reference sequence).

This clone was seen a single time. The rearrangement uses TRBV5-4 and TRBJ1-3; TRBD1 is a possible D gene (6 bases). CDR1 and CDR2 from the germline V gene are SGHNT and YYREEE (reference sequence). CDR3 size: 16 residues. The ends were cut back, 4 bases at V and 1 base at J, with 15 bases in the middle. The CDR3 bases are TGTGCCAGCAGCCCAGGGGATTTAGCTTCTGGAAACACCATATATTTT. Residues: CASSPGDLASGNTIYF.